This TCR beta chain was captured in a study of CD8 T cells in ankylosing spondylitis. Study-level findings and limits: As for the disease-linked clones, they showed a CD8+ phenotype and occurred at relatively low frequencies in peripheral blood. In ankylosing spondylitis blood, a motif of seven or eight highly homologous TCR beta variants appeared characteristic.

This clonotype was recorded a few times. What it recognizes is unknown. TCRdb itself ran the 5' RACE reads through MiXCR, one entry per CDR3 protein. The top ten hold roughly a third of the sample, which has about 130,000 distinct CDR3 sequences, 17% seen once. The sequenced sample consisted of blood, either unsorted or a sorted T cell fraction (not recorded which). This TCR came from a male donor with ankylosing spondylitis.

The CDR3 protein is CASRGTEDYEQYF. DNA for the CDR3: TGTGCCAGCAGAGGTACAGAAGACTACGAGCAGTACTTC. The chain carries TRBV28 and TRBJ2-7; the D is unclear. This CDR3 has 13 amino acids. Germline V CDR1 and CDR2: MDHEN, SYDVKM. Trimming stripped 6 bases from V and 3 bases from J, with 12 bases between.